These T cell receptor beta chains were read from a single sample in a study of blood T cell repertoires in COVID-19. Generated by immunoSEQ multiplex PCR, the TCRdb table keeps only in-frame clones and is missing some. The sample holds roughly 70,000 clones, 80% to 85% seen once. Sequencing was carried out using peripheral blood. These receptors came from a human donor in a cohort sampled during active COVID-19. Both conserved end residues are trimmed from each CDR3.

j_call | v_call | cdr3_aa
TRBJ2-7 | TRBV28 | ASSTPGLAGYEQY
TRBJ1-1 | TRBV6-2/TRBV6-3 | ASSYSVARGAF
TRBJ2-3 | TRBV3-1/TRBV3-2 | ASSPSPRITDTQY
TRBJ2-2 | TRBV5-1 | ASSLAGTSGNTGELF
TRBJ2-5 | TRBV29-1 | SANRGGETQY
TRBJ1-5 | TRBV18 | ASSPVGTGGWEPQH
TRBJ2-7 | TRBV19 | ASSMRTGREQY
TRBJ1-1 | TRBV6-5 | ASSYGAADTEAF
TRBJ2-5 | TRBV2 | ASLTDQETQY
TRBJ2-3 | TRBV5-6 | ASSLWVAGARDTQY
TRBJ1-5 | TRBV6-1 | ASREEDRRNQPQH
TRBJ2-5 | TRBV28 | ASSSGGEPQETQY
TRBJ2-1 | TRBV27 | ASSPYLRNEQF
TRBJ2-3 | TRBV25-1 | ASSDKLAGGPADTQY
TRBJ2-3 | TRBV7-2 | ASSLRDRGRGDTQY
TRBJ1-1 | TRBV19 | ASSVGHPNTEAF
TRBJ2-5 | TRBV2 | ASSAVLAGGQETQY
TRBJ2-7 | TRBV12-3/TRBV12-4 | ASRGTGTYEQY
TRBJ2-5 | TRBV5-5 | ASSLSWGEGETQY
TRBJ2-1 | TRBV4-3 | ASSPDIDHYNEQF
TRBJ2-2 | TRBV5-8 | ASSLRGDTGELF
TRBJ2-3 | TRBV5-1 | ASSLGGNRGSPS
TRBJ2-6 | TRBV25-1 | ASSPWRGRSGANVLT
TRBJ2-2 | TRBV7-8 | ASSFPVGLTNTGELF
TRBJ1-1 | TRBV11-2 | ASKEFMNTEAF
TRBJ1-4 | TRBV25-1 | ASSVDRVIYEKLF
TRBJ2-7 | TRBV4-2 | ASSQISGGAEQY
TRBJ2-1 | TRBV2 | ASRWGGSSYNEQF
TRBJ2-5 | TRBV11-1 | ASSTGTEQETQY
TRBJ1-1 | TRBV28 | ASSPNTYNTEAF
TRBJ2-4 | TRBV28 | ASNENYGNIQY
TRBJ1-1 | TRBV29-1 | SVGSDSPEAF
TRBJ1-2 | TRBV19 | ASMGRPNYGYT
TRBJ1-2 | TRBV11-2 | ASSAPAGRSLNYGYT
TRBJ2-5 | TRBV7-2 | ASSPKETQY
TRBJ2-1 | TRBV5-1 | ASSTGQSSYNEQF
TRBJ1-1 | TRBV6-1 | ASSETGMAF
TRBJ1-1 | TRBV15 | ATGNTVNTEAF
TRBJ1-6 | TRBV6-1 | ASSETGNNSPLH
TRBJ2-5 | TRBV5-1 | ASSLGTGAQETQY
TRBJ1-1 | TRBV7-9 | ASSLGGGTEAF
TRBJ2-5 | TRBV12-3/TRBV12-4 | ASAGGRTQY
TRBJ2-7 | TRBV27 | ASSSTSGGAYEQY
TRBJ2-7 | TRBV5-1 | ASSWTGNEQY